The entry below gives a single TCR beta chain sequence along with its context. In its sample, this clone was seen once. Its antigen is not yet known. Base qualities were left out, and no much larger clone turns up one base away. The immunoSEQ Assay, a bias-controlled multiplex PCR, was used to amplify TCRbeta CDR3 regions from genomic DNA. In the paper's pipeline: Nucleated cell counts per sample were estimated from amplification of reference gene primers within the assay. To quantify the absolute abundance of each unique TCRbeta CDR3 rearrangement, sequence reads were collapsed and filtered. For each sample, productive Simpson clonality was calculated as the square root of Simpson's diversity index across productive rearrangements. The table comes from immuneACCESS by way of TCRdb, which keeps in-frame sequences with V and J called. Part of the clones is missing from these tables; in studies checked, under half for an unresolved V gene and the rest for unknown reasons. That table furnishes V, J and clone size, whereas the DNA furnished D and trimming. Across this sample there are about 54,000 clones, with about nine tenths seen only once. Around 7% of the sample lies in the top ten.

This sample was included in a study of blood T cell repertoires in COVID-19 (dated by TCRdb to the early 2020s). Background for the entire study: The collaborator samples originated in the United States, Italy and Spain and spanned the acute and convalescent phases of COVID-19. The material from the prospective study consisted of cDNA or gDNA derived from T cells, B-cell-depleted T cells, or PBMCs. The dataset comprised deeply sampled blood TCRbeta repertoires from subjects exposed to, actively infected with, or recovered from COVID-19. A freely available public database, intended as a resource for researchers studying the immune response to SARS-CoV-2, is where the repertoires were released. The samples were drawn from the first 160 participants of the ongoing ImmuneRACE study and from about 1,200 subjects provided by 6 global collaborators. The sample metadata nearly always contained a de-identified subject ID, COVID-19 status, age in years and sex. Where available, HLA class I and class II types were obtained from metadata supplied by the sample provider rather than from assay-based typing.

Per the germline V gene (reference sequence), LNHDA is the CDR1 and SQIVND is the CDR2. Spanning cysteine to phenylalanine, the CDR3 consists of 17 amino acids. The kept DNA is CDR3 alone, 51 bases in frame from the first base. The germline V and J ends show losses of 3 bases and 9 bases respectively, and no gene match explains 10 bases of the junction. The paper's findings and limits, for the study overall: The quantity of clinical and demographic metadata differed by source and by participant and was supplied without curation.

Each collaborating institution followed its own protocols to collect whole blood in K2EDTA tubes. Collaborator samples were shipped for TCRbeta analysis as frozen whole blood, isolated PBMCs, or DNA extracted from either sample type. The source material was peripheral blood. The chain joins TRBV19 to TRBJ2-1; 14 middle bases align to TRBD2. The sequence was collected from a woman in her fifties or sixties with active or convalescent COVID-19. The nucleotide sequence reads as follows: TGTGCCAGTAGTATCGCCTGGGGGACTAGCGGGAGTGGTGAGCAGTTCTTC. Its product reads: CASSIAWGTSGSGEQFF. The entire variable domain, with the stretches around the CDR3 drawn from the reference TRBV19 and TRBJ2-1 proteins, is DGGITQSPKYLFRKEGQNVTLSCEQNLNHDAMYWYRQDPGQGLRLIYYSQIVNDFQKGDIAEGYSVSREKKESFPLTVTSAQKNPTAFYLCASSIAWGTSGSGEQFFGPGTRLTVL.